This TCR beta chain was retrieved from a study of technical replicates of blood from a handful of donors. Measured with immunoSEQ multiplex PCR; TCRdb has only the in-frame clones, and not every one. The profile shows approximately 92,000 clones, 85% to 95% of them singletons. CDR3 length: 14 amino acids. The germline V gene has CDR1 SGHDN and CDR2 FVKESK. The germline V and J ends were trimmed by 4 bases and 4 bases, with 11 bases remaining between them. This receptor was obtained from a human donor in good health. Sequencing was done on a sample of T cells isolated from PBMCs. The chain is built from TRBV14 and TRBJ2-1; a weak D match, TRBD2 (5 bases). The CDR3 here is CASSPLVYYNEQFF. The CDR3 DNA follows: TGTGCCAGCAGCCCACTAGTTTATTACAATGAGCAGTTCTTC.